This T cell receptor (beta chain) was recorded in a study of T cell responses to AZD1222 COVID-19 vaccine. General observations from the study: Unmutated variant regions are reportedly the target of nearly half of TCRs that are spike-specific.

Regarding this clone: Its antigen is unidentified.

Per the germline V gene, CDR1 is GTSNPN and CDR2 is SVGIG (reference sequence). V dropped 5 bases and J dropped 9; count of bases not matched to a gene: 13. This CDR3 has 15 residues. Repertoires were generated with immunoSEQ multiplex PCR, while TCRdb's copy carries only in-frame clones and drops some. The data hold fewer than 130,000 clones, with about 85% observed a single time. This chain links TRBV30 with TRBJ2-1; 10 bases are a match to TRBD2. The sequences come from peripheral blood, collected 28 days after the second AZD1222 dose. The TCR originated in an adult who received the AZD1222 COVID-19 vaccine. DNA of the CDR3: TGTGCCTGGGATGCTAGCGGGGGACCTTATGGTGAGCAGTTCTTC. Translated, it gives CAWDASGGPYGEQFF.